A single sample gave rise to the 3 T cell receptor beta chains below, sequenced in a study of T cells in women clearing cervical HPV infection. Libraries were prepared by immunoSEQ multiplex PCR; TCRdb keeps only in-frame clonotypes and omits some of them. This sample carries fewer than 30,000 clones, with around 3.9% going to the ten biggest clones. The sample taken for sequencing was blood buffy coat. Receptor source: a woman between 18 and 69 years old with a cervical HPV16 infection that either progressed to CIN3+ or cleared (not recorded which).

Notes on this clone: The read ends 3 residues before the CDR3 terminus; that terminus is restored from the germline J gene. The genes are TRBV30 and TRBJ1-2; 10 bases align to TRBD1. From germline, CDR1 is GTSNPN and CDR2 SVGIG (reference sequence). CDR3 length equals 15 residues. After removal of 5 bases from V and 4 bases from J, the junction contained 10 bases not matched to a gene. CDR3 residues: CAWGKGTGVFYGYTF. Incomplete CDR3 DNA: TGTGCCTGGGGGAAAGGGACAGGGGTGTTCTATGGC. Full variable domain (missing parts from reference TRBV30 and TRBJ1-2): SQTIHQWPATLVQPVGSPLSLECTVEGTSNPNLYWYRQAAGRGLQLLFYSVGIGQISSEVPQNLSASRPQDRQFILSSKKLLLSDSGFYLCAWGKGTGVFYGYTFGSGTRLTVV.

The DNA read from the CDR3 is TGTGCCAGTAGTCGCGGGGGATTACTCCAAGAGACC. Translation: CASSRGGLLQET. The full CDR3 protein reads CASSRGGLLQETQYF. The genes are TRBV19 and TRBJ2-5, with 7 bases aligning to TRBD2. Sequencing ends 3 residues short of the CDR3 end; the germline J gene provides the rest. Germline assignment: CDR1 LNHDA and CDR2 SQIVND (reference sequence). V was clipped by 5 bases and J by 1 base; unmatched bases: 7. The CDR3 is made up of 15 amino acids. Based on the CDR3 plus reference TRBV19 and TRBJ2-5, the full variable domain is DGGITQSPKYLFRKEGQNVTLSCEQNLNHDAMYWYRQDPGQGLRLIYYSQIVNDFQKGDIAEGYSVSREKKESFPLTVTSAQKNPTAFYLCASSRGGLLQETQYFGPGTRLLVL.

By frequency, this clone registers medium-sized. The CDR3 end is not reached by the read, which stops 3 residues before it; the germline J gene fills it in. The chain joins TRBV6-1 to TRBJ2-3; no definite D call. Trimming took off 3 bases at V and 2 bases at J, with 9 bases between the two ends. Germline V lookup: CDR1 MNHNS, CDR2 SASEGT. CDR3 size: 14 residues. The CDR3 reads CASSDRANTDTQYF. Incomplete CDR3 DNA: TGTGCCAGCAGTGATAGGGCAAACACAGATACG.